This T cell receptor (beta chain) was sequenced for a study of CD8 T cells in ankylosing spondylitis (dated by TCRdb to the late 2010s). Background for the entire study: The study profiled T cell receptor beta repertoires in healthy donors and ankylosing spondylitis patients to find disease-linked TCR variants. In total, the full study cohort was made up of 100 to 140 healthy donors and 20 to 25 ankylosing spondylitis patients. Peripheral blood was sampled, and synovial fluid was also collected from ankylosing spondylitis patients.

General study outcomes and caveats: In peripheral blood, the disease-linked clones were found at relatively low frequencies and had a CD8+ phenotype. According to the report, matched synovial fluid samples from ankylosing spondylitis patients were significantly enriched for the disease-linked clones. Blood from ankylosing spondylitis patients appeared to be characterized by a TCR beta motif made up of several highly homologous amino acid variants. Some motif variants had previously been reported in the synovial fluid and blood of reactive arthritis patients, which suggests shared mechanisms of disease initiation.

Sequencing relied on an Illumina HiSeq 2500. TCR beta libraries were prepared by quantitative 5'-RACE with molecular barcodes. As for the authors' bioinformatics: To identify disease-linked TCR variants, a new computational method was used, one built on a probabilistic model of VDJ rearrangement. TCRdb redid the processing of the public reads, applying fastp at Q25 and MiXCR, and retained in-frame beta chains. All rows with the same CDR3 protein become a single entry with the most common DNA and genes. The V and J calls were determined by TCRdb, not by the authors. In this sample the table shows tens of thousands of distinct CDR3 sequences, more than 9.5% of which occur a single time. Approximately 1.5% of the sample comes from the top ten. The table lists this clonotype with many counts. Its antigen remains unidentified. No base-level quality is on record; no much larger clone is a single base apart.

This receptor was obtained from a male donor with ankylosing spondylitis or in good health (not recorded which). The sample consisted of blood, either unsorted or a sorted T cell fraction (not recorded which).

At the DNA level, the sequence is TGCAGCGTTACTACAGGGGCCAATCAGCCCCAGCATTTT. It translates as CSVTTGANQPQHF. Rearrangement joined TRBV29-1 to TRBJ1-5, and 7 junctional nucleotides match TRBD1. Trimmed from V: 5 bases; trimmed from J: 3 bases; junction bases lacking a gene match: 4. CDR1 and CDR2, looked up from the germline V gene, are SQVTM and ANQGSEA. Spanning cysteine to phenylalanine, the CDR3 consists of 13 amino acids. Of all the DNA, just the CDR3 is kept, 39 bases in frame from base 1.